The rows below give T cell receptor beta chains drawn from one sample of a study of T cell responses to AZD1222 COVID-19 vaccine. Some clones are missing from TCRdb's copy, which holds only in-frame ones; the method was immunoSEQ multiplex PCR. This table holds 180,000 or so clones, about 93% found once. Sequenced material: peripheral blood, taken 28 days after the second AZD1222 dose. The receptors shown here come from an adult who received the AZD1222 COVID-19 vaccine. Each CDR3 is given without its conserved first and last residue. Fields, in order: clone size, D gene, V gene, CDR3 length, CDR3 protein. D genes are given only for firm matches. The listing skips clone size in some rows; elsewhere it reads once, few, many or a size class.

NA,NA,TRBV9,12,ASSVASAADEQY
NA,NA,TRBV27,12,ASSFYGGREKLF
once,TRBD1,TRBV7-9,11,ASSKQGAETQY
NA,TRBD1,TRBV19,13,ASSIGTGSGNTIY
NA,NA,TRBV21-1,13,ASRRGEGAFQPQH
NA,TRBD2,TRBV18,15,ASSPPVSGSYQETQY
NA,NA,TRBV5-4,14,ASSPGGASSGNTIY
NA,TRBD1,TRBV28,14,ASSTHRGKISNEQF
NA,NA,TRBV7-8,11,ASGQRASGTQY
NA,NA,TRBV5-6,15,ASSKPQGSGHNSPLH
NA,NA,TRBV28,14,ASSSRLGGANQPQH
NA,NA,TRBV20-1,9,SAATGSRQF
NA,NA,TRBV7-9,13,ASSLFPSANYGYT
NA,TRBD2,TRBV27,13,ASSLPAGGPGEQF
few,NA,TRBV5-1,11,ASSLRGNYGYT
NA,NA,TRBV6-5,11,ASTKEVNSPLH
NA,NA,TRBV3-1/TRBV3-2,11,ASSQLADTEAF
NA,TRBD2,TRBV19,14,ASSIIAGGRTDTQY
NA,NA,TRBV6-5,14,ASSYTSTGKNTEAF
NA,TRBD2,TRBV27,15,ASSIGRGAGVPDTQY
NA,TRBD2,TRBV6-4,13,ASSASGRFTDTQY
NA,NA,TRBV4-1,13,ASSQDWGRNSPLH
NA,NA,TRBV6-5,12,ASSNSGAREKLF
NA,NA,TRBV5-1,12,ASSHGVRNTEAF
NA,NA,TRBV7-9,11,ASSLSGSETQY
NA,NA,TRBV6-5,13,ASSYSLNRQETQY
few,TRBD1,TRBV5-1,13,ASSPGTDNTGELF
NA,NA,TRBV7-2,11,ASSTESGQPQH
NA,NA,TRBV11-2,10,ASSRGRDTQY
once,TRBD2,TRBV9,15,ASSVGSGGLTYNEQF
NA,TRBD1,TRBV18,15,ASSPPNTGVRGTEAF
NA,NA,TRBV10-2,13,ASSESFGMNTEAF
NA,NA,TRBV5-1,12,ASSLDSSTDTQY
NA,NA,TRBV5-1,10,ASSPNNNEQF
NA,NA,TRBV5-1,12,ATQPRGNGNTIY
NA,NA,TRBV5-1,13,ASSTDGGQNTEAF
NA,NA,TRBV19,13,ASRFRIAHDNEQF
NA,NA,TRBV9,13,ASSVASEVPYEQY
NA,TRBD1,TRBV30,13,AWRGQLATNEKLF
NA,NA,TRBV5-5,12,ASSLDGENYGYT
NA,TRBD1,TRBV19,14,ASRSRRTGGNEKLF
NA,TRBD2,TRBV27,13,ASSSPTSGQETQY
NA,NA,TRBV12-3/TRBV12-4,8,ASSAYTIY
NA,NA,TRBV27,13,ASSSLRVSNEKLF
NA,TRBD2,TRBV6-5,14,ASSYRPSSGTGTQY
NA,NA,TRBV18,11,ASSRGTKETQY
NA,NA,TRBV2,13,ARSLGGQLQETQY
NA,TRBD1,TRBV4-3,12,ASSQRDSNSPLH
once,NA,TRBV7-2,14,ASSPGPRSLPHGYT
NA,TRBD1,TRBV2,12,AAAEQGSNYGYT
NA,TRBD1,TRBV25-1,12,ASADRDQGNTIY
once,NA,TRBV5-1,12,ASSWETASYEQY
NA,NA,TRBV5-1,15,ASSLAHTGVNTGELF
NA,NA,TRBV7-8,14,ASSLGGGTTYNEQF